These 7 T cell receptor beta chains were sequenced from one sample in a study of blood T cell repertoires in COVID-19 (dated by TCRdb to about 2020). Library generation was performed with the immunoSEQ multiplex PCR assay. TCRdb's version of the immuneACCESS table is confined to in-frame rearrangements and falls short of the full clone set. An unresolved V gene accounts for under half of the shortfall where checked; the remainder is of unknown origin. In all, the sample holds 120,000 to 150,000 clones, and roughly 80% of those were seen once. In total, the top ten clones hold 7% to 10% of the sample. Specimen: peripheral blood. The source is a human donor with acute or convalescent COVID-19. The donor label of this sample is uncertain.

Concerning this clone itself: In the same sample, other DNA sequences code for this CDR3. The chain recombines TRBV19 with TRBJ2-5; D ambiguous. From germline, CDR1 is LNHDA and CDR2 SQIVND (reference sequence). The CDR3 loop spans 13 amino acids. Trimming removed 2 bases at V and 4 bases at J, with 8 bases between. CDR3 nucleotides: TGTGCCAGTAGTATAAACCGAGGAGAGACCCAGTACTTC. Encoded protein: CASSINRGETQYF.

The V gene is TRBV9, the J gene TRBJ2-2; TRBD1 agrees at 8 bases. The V gene's germline CDR1 is SGDLS and CDR2 YYNGEE. V was clipped by 0 bases and J by 3 bases; unmatched bases: 13. The CDR3 runs to 19 residues. DNA of the CDR3: TGTGCCAGCAGCGTAGGTCGGACAGGGTCCCACATGGACACCGGGGAGCTGTTTTTT. It translates to CASSVGRTGSHMDTGELFF.

The rearrangement links TRBV10-3 to TRBJ1-1, with 9 bases identical to TRBD1. V shed 10 bases, J shed 4 bases, and the junction held 10 bases outside the gene matches. Looked up from germline, CDR1 is ENHRY and CDR2 is SYGVKD. The length of the CDR3 is 14 residues. CDR3 nucleotide sequence: TGTGCCACGAGCCGGGACAGGGAAGGCACTGAAGCTTTCTTT. It yields the protein CATSRDREGTEAFF.

This chain uses TRBV15 with TRBJ1-2; TRBD1 is a possible D gene (5 bases). The germline gives CDR1 LNHNV, CDR2 YYDKDF (reference sequence). The germline V and J ends were trimmed by 6 bases and 2 bases, with 10 bases remaining between them. This CDR3 spans 13 amino acids. The CDR3 DNA is TGTGCCACCAGGTGGACACACAACTATGGCTACACCTTC. It codes for CATRWTHNYGYTF.

This chain uses TRBV27 with TRBJ1-2; TRBD1 might be the D (5 bases). This CDR3 is built from 13 residues. Germline CDR1 is MNHEY and CDR2 is SMNVEV (reference sequence). V was pared by 4 bases and J by 5 bases, with 11 bases between. The DNA of the CDR3 is TGTGCCAGCAGTTATGGCAGGGATTATGGCTACACCTTC. Protein product: CASSYGRDYGYTF.

CDR3 amino acids: CASSVGEGQPQHF. CDR3 bases: TGTGCCAGCAGTGTGGGGGAGGGTCAGCCCCAGCATTTT. The chain couples TRBV27 to TRBJ1-5, with D possibly matching TRBD1 (5 bases). CDR3 length equals 13 residues. CDR1 and CDR2 (germline): MNHEY, SMNVEV (reference sequence). V lost 5 bases, J lost 6 bases, and 11 bases lay in between.

The chain uses TRBV7-6 and TRBJ1-1; 10 bases line up with TRBD1. In germline, CDR1 is SGHVS, CDR2 FNYEAQ. The CDR3 spans 15 residues. After removal of 5 bases from V and 2 bases from J, the junction contained 5 bases not matched to a gene. The CDR3 protein is CASSLETGGNTEAFF. In DNA, the CDR3 is TGTGCCAGCAGCCTAGAGACAGGGGGCAACACTGAAGCTTTCTTT.